This T cell receptor (beta chain) is drawn from a study of cytomegalovirus exposure and HLA in healthy donors. Findings and limits, study-wide: It was assumed in the presence/absence analyses that sequencing depth was roughly uniform across donors.

Primers included in the PCR were 60 Vbeta and 13 Jbeta primers. Measured with immunoSEQ multiplex PCR; TCRdb has only the in-frame clones, and not every one. The sample has some 200,000 clones; over 80% are singletons. This CDR3 is 15 amino acids long. Germline V gene sequence: CDR1 SGDLS, CDR2 YYNGEE. V was pared by 4 bases and J by 0 bases, with 11 bases between. This clone was detected only a few times. What it binds is not known. The TCR was taken from a man between 35 and 55 years old in good health and CMV-seropositive. The sample consisted of PBMCs. The chain couples TRBV9 to TRBJ1-3, with D unresolved. The CDR3 nucleotides are TGTGCCAGCAGCCCAACCCCGGTCTCTGGAAACACCATATATTTT. Amino acids: CASSPTPVSGNTIYF.